These 18 T cell receptor beta chains share one sample of origin, sequenced in a study of CXCR3-negative and CXCR3-positive naive CD8 T cells. The study made its TRB cDNA libraries by 5' RACE, adding UMI labels. TCRdb reworked the 5' RACE reads into one entry per CDR3 protein, no DNA. The listing records about 140,000 distinct CDR3 sequences. Which antigens these TCRs recognize remains unknown. Findings of the study overall: Hydrophobicity was higher for TRB CDR3s found in CXCR3-positive naive cells than in CXCR3-negative naive cells.

Sequencing was done on a sample of naive CXCR3+ CD8+ T cells from blood. The sample's subset: CD45RO-CCR7+CD27+CD95- naive CD8+ T cells expressing CXCR3 (TNR3+). The receptors were sampled from a human donor in good health. Some clones in this sample may be carry-over from other donors' samples.

The chain recombines TRBV7-9 with TRBJ2-7; TCRdb lists TRBD2, though no DNA is available to test this call. The CDR3 totals 18 residues. Germline CDR1 is SEHNR and CDR2 is FQNEAQ (reference sequence). CDR3 residues: CASSSLAGEASGSYEQYF.

The chain recombines TRBV7-2 with TRBJ2-7; as DNA is missing, the TRBD1 call by TCRdb cannot be tested. Germline loops: CDR1 SGHTA, CDR2 FQGNSA. This CDR3 spans 16 amino acids. The CDR3 protein is CASSLAWGTGVNEQYF.

This chain links TRBV5-5 with TRBJ2-5; lacking DNA, the TRBD2 call made by TCRdb goes unchecked. The CDR3 loop spans 14 amino acids. Germline V gene data show CDR1 as SGHKS and CDR2 as YYEKEE (reference sequence). CDR3 protein: CASSKWEREETQYF.

This sequence joins TRBV20-1 and TRBJ2-7; the TCRdb call, TRBD1, lacks DNA for checking. The CDR3 runs 14 residues. Germline CDR1 reads DFQATT; CDR2 reads SNEGSKA (reference sequence). CDR3 region: CSARPNPGSYEQYF.

J is TRBJ1-2 and V is TRBV15; the D gene TCRdb calls, TRBD1, cannot be checked with no DNA. This CDR3 contains 15 residues. Per the germline V gene, CDR1 is LNHNV and CDR2 is YYDKDF (reference sequence). The CDR3 sequence is CATSRVPDRNYGYTF.

J is TRBJ2-7 and V is TRBV21-1; TCRdb's D gene call, TRBD2, goes unchecked for lack of DNA. TRBV21-1 is described as a pseudogene. This CDR3 region has 17 residues. CDR3: CASSKEAIAGGLDEQYF.

V usage is TRBV12-3 or TRBV12-4 and J usage is TRBJ2-1; TCRdb proposes TRBD1, but this gene call is untestable without DNA. The CDR3 is 12 amino acids. The CDR3: CASIQQGNEQFF.

The V gene is TRBV4-1, the J gene TRBJ2-7; TCRdb names TRBD2, which stays unverified in the absence of DNA. The CDR3 runs 14 residues. CDR1 and CDR2 from the germline V gene are MGHRA and YSYEKL. This CDR3 is CASSRVAGGYEQYF.

The gene calls are TRBV29-1 and TRBJ2-1; TCRdb calls TRBD1, which cannot be checked without DNA. This CDR3 is 12 amino acids long. Per the germline V gene, CDR1 is SQVTM and CDR2 is ANQGSEA. The CDR3 reads CSVGTGGHEQFF.

The chain couples TRBV12-3 or TRBV12-4 to TRBJ2-1; TCRdb names TRBD2, which stays unverified in the absence of DNA. CDR3 length: 11 residues. The chain's CDR3 is CASREGGEQFF.

This chain links TRBV20-1 with TRBJ2-7; the D gene TCRdb calls, TRBD1, cannot be checked with no DNA. This CDR3 is built from 12 residues. Germline lookup yields CDR1 DFQATT and CDR2 SNEGSKA (reference sequence). This CDR3 reads CSAHREFYEQYF.

The chain links TRBV7-3 to TRBJ2-1; no DNA is available, so the TRBD2 call from TCRdb remains unchecked. Germline V CDR1 and CDR2: SGHTA, FQGTGA. The CDR3 totals 17 residues. CDR3 protein: CASSLNDPGLGVNEQSF.

J is TRBJ2-7 and V is TRBV29-1; TCRdb indicates TRBD2, and absent DNA this call remains unverified. The CDR3 sequence is 14 residues long. Germline V gives CDR1 SQVTM, CDR2 ANQGSEA. CDR3 loop: CSVEGLAGTYEQYF.

This chain connects TRBV2 to TRBJ2-1; TCRdb reports TRBD2, a call that lacks DNA to check it against. Germline V gene data show CDR1 as SNHLY and CDR2 as FYNNEI. The CDR3 length is 16 residues. The CDR3: CASTLSPDLRFDEQFF.

The V call is TRBV12-3 or TRBV12-4, the J call TRBJ2-2. This CDR3 contains 15 residues. The chain's CDR3 is CASRWTAANTGELFF.

This chain connects TRBV28 to TRBJ2-3. This CDR3 is 14 amino acids long. CDR1 and CDR2 (germline): MDHEN, SYDVKM. The CDR3 protein is CASSLIQSTDTQYF.

V usage is TRBV29-1 and J usage is TRBJ2-7. Germline V lookup: CDR1 SQVTM, CDR2 ANQGSEA. The CDR3 sequence is 11 residues long. The CDR3 is CSVELDYEQYF.

This chain connects TRBV20-1 to TRBJ1-1; TCRdb's assignment of TRBD1 cannot be checked, as there is no DNA. The CDR3 runs to 15 residues. The germline V gene has CDR1 DFQATT and CDR2 SNEGSKA (reference sequence). CDR3: CSAGTGATLNTEAFF.